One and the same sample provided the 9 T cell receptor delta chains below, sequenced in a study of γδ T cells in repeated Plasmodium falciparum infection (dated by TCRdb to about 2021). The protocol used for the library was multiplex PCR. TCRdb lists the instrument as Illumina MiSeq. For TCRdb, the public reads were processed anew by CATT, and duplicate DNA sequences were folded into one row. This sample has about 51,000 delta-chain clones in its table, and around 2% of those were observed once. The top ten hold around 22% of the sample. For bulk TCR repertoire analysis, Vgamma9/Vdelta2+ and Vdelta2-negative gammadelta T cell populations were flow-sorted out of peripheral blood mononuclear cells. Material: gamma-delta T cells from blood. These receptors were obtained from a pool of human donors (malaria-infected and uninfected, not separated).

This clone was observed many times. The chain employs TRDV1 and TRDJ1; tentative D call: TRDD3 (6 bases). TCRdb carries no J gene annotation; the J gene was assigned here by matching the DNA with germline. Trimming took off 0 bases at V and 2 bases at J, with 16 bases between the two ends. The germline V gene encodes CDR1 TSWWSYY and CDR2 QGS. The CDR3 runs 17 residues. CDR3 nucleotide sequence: TGTGCTCTTGGGGAACTTGATATGGGGGGCCGGACCGATAAACTCATCTTT. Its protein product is CALGELDMGGRTDKLIF.

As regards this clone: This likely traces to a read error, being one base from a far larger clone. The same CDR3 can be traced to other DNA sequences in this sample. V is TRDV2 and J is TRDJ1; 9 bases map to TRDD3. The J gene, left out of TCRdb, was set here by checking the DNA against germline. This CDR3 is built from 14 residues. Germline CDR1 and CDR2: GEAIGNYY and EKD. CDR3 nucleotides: TGTGCTTGTGACACGCTGGGGGATGCCGATAAACTCATCTTT. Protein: CACDTLGDADKLIF.

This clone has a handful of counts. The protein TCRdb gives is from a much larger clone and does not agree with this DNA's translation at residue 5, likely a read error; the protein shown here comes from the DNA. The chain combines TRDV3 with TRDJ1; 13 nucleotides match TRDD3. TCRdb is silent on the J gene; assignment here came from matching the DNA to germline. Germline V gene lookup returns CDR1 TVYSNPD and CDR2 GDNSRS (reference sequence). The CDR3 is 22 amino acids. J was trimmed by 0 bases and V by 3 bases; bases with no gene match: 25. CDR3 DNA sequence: TGTGCCTTCCAAAGGACTCCCCTATCCCACGTACTGGGGGATACGCACACCGATAAACTCATCTTT. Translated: CAFQRTPLSHVLGDTHTDKLIF.

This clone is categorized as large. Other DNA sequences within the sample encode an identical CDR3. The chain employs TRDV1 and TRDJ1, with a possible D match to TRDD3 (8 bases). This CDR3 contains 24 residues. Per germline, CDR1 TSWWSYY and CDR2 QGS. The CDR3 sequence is CALGKFLLLPWGTKIPRYTDKLIF. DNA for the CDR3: TGTGCCCTGGGCAAATTCCTACTTCTCCCCTGGGGGACAAAAATCCCGAGGTACACCGATAAACTCATCTTT.

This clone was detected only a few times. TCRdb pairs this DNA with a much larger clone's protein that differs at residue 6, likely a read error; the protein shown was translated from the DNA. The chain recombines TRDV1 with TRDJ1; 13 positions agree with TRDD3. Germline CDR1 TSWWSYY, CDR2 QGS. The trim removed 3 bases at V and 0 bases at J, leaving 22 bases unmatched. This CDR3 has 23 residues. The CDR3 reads CALGDTTPSRTGGYAGYTDKLIF. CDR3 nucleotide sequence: TGTGCTCTTGGGGACACGACCCCATCCCGTACTGGGGGATACGCGGGGTACACCGATAAACTCATCTTT.

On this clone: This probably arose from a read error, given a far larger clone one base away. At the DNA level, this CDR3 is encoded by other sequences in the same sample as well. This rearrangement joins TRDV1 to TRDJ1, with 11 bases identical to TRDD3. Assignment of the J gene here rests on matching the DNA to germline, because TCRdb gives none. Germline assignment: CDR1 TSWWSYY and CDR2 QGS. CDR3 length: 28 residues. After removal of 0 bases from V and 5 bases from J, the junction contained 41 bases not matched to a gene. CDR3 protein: CALGELVFIPRPRSGLQLGDTFWDKLIF. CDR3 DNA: TGTGCTCTTGGGGAACTAGTTTTTATCCCCCGGCCGAGATCCGGCCTTCAGCTGGGGGATACTTTCTGGGATAAACTCATCTTT.

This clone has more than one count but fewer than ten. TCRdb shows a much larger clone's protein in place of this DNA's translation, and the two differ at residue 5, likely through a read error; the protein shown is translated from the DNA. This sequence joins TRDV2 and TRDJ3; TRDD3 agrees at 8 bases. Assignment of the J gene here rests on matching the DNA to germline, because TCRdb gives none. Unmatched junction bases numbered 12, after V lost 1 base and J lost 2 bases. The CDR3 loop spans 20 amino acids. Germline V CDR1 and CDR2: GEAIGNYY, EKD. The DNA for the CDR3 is TGTGCCTGTGACACTTTACTGGGGGTCCCTGGGCCCTGGGACACCCGACAGATGTTTTTC. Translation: CACDTLLGVPGPWDTRQMFF.

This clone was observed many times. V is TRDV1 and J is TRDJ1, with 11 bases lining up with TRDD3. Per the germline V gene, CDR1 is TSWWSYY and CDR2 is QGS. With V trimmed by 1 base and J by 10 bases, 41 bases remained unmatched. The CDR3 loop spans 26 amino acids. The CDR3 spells CALGEPRRIPYWGIIGIGGPRHRLIF. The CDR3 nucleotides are TGTGCTCTTGGGGAACCTAGACGCATCCCGTACTGGGGGATAATCGGGATCGGGGGGCCTCGTCATAGACTCATCTTT.

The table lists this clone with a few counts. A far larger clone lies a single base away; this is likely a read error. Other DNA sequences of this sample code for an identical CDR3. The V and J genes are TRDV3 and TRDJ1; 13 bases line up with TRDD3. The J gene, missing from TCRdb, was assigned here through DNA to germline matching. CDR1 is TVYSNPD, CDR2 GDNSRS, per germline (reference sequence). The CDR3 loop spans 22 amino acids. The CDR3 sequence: CAFSSYGTLLGDTVPHTDKLIF. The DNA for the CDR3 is TGCGCCTTTTCTTCCTACGGCACCTTACTGGGGGATACGGTACCTCACACCGATAAACTCATCTTT.